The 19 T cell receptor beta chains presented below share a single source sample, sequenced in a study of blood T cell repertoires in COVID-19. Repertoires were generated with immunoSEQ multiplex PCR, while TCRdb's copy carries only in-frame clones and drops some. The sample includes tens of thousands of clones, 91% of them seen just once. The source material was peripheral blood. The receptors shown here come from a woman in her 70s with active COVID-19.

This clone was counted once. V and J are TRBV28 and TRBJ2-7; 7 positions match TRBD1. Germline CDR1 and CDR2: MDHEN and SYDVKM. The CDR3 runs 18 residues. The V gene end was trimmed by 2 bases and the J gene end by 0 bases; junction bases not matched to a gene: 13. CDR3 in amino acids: CASSLRMLWGTASYEQYF. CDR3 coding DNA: TGTGCCAGCAGTTTAAGGATGTTATGGGGGACAGCCTCCTACGAGCAGTACTTC.

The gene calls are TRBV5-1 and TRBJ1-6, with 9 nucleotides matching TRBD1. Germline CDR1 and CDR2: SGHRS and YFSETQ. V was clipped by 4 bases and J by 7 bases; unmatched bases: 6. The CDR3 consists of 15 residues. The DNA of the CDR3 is TGCGCCAGCAGCGGCGAGACAGGGGGGAATTCACCCCTCCACTTT. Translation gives CASSGETGGNSPLHF.

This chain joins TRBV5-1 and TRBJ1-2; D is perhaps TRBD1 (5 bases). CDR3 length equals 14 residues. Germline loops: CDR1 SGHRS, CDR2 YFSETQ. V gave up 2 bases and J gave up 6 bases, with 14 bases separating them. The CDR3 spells CASSLQDSIDGYTF. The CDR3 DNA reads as TGCGCCAGCAGCTTACAGGATTCAATAGATGGCTACACCTTC.

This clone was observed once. CDR3 residues: CASSYSGTGANEQFF. CDR3 DNA sequence: TGTGCCAGCAGTTACTCCGGGACAGGGGCGAATGAGCAGTTCTTC. This chain links TRBV6-2 or TRBV6-3 with TRBJ2-1, with 10 bases aligning to TRBD1. The CDR3 spans 15 residues. Germline V gene sequence: CDR1 MNHEY, CDR2 SVGEGT. Trimming took 0 bases from V and 7 from J; bases not matched to a gene: 3.

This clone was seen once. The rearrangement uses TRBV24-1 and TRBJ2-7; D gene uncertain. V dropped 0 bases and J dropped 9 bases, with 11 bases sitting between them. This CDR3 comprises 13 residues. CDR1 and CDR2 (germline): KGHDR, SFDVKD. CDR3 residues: CATSDLLGLGQYF. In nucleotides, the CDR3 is TGTGCCACCAGTGATTTGCTCGGGTTGGGGCAGTACTTC.

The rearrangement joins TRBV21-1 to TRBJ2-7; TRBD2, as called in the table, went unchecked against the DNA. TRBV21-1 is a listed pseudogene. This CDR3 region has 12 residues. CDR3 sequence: CASSNVRSEQYF. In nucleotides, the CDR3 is TGTGCCAGCAGCAATGTTAGGAGCGAGCAGTACTTC.

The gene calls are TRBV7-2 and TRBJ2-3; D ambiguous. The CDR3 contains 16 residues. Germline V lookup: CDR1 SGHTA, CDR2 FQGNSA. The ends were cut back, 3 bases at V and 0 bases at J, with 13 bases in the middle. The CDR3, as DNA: TGTGCCAGCAGCTTTTATCCACAGCTAAGCACAGATACGCAGTATTTT. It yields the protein CASSFYPQLSTDTQYF. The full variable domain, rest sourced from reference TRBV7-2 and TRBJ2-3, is GAGVSQSPSNKVTEKGKDVELRCDPISGHTALYWYRQSLGQGLEFLIYFQGNSAPDKSGLPSDRFSAERTGGSVSTLTIQRTQQEDSAVYLCASSFYPQLSTDTQYFGPGTRLTVL.

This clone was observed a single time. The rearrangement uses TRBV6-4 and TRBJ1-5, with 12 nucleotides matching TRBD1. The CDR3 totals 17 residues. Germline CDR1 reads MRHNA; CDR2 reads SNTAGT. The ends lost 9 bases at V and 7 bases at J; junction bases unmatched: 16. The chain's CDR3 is CARPFPRDRGLHQPQHF. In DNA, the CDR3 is TGTGCCAGACCATTCCCCCGGGACAGGGGGCTTCACCAGCCCCAGCATTTT.

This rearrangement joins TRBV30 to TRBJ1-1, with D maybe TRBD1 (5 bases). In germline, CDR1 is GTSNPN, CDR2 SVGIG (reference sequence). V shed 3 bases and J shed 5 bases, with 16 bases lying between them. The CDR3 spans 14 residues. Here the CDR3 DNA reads TGTGCCTGGAGCCGCCTTGGAGGGGAAACTGAAGCTTTCTTT. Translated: CAWSRLGGETEAFF.

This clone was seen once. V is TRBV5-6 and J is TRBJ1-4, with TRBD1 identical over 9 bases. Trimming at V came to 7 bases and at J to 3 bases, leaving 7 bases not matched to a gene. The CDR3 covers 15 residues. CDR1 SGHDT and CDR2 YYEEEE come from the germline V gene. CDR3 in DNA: TGTGCCAGCCTGGACAGGGGAGGCGCTAATGAAAAACTGTTTTTT. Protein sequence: CASLDRGGANEKLFF.

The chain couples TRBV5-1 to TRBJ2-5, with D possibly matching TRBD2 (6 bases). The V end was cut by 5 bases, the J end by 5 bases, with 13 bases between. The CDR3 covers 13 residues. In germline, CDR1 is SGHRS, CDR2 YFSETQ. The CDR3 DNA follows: TGCGCCAGCAGGCTAGGTGGGAGGGAGACCCAGTACTTC. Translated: CASRLGGRETQYF.

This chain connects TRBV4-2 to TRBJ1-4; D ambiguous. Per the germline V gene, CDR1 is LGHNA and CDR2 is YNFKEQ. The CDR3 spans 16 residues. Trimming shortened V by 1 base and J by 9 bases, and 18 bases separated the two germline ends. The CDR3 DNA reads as TGTGCCAGCAGCCAAGTTGTGGAAGGACTTTGGAAAAAACTGTTTTTT. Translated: CASSQVVEGLWKKLFF.

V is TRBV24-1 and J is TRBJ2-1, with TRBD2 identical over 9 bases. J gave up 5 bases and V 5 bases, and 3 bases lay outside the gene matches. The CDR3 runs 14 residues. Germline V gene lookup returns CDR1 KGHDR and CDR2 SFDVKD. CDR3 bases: TGTGCCACCAGTGCGATAGCGGGAGACAATGAGCAGTTCTTC. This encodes CATSAIAGDNEQFF.

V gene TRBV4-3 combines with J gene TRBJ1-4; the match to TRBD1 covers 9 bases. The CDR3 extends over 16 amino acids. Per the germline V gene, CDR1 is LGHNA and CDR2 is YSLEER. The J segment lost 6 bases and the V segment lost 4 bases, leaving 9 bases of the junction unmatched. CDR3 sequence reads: CASSRGTGLKDEKLFF. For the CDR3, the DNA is TGCGCCAGCAGCCGGGGGACAGGGTTGAAGGATGAAAAACTGTTTTTT.

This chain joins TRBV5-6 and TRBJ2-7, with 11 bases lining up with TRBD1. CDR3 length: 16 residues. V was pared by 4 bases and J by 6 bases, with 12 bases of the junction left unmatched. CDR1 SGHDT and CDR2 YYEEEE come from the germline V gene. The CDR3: CASSPGVDRGLGEQYF. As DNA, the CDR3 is TGTGCCAGCAGCCCAGGGGTGGACAGGGGGCTTGGCGAGCAGTACTTC.

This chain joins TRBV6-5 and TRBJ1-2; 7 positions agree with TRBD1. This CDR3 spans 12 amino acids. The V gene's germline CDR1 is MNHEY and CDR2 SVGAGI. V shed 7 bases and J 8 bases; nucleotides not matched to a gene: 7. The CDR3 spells CASTRQGTGYTF. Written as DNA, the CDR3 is TGTGCCAGCACCCGACAGGGAACCGGCTACACCTTC.

CDR3 nucleotide sequence: TGTGCCAGCAGTGATACAGGGTCAGATACGCAGTATTTT. Its protein product is CASSDTGSDTQYF. The chain recombines TRBV2 with TRBJ2-3, with D possibly matching TRBD1 (6 bases). The CDR3 has 13 residues. Deletions cut 3 bases from V and 4 bases from J, with 8 bases between. Germline V gene sequence: CDR1 SNHLY, CDR2 FYNNEI.

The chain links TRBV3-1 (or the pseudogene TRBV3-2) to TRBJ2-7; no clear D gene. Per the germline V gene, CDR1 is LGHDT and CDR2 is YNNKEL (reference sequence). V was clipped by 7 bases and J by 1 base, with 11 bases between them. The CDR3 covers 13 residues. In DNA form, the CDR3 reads TGTGCCAGCACCCCAAAAGAGTCCTACGAGCAGTACTTC. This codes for CASTPKESYEQYF.

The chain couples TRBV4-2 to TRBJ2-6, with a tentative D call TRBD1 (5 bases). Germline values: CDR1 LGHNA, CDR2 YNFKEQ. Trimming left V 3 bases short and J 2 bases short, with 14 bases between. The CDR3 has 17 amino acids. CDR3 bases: TGTGCCAGCAGCCAGGAAGAAGGGGCGGCTGGGGCCAACGTCCTGACTTTC. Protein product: CASSQEEGAAGANVLTF.